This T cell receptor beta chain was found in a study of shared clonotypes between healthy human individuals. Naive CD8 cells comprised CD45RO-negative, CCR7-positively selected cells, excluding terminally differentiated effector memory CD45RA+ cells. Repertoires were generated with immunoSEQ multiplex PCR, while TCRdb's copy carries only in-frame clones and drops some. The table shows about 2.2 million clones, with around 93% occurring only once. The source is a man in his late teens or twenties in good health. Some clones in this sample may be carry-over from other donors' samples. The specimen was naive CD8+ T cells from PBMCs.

CDR3 DNA: TGTGCCATCAGTGAGGGGGGATACTCCGCGGCCAACGTCCTGACTTTC. This gives the protein CAISEGGYSAANVLTF. The chain combines TRBV10-3 with TRBJ2-6; the D gene could be TRBD1 or TRBD2 (5 bases each). Trimming removed 2 bases at V and 6 bases at J, with 14 bases between. Per the germline V gene, CDR1 is ENHRY and CDR2 is SYGVKD. CDR3 length: 16 residues.